This T cell receptor beta chain was obtained from a study of CD8+ T cells in alopecia areata. It was cDNA, reverse transcribed from extracted RNA, that served as the sequencing template. Repertoires were generated with immunoSEQ multiplex PCR, while TCRdb's copy carries only in-frame clones and drops some. The sample has some 130,000 clones, about 59% seen once. In the case of this clone: No antigen is known for it.

Trimming pared 5 bases from V and 6 bases from J, leaving 8 bases between. CDR3 length: 11 amino acids. Germline V gene data show CDR1 as SGHDT and CDR2 as YYEEEE. General study points: The presence of one nonresponder keeps the tie between baseline CD8+ expansion and response uncertain.

The treatment denotes: oral pan-JAK inhibitor, 5-10 mg twice daily. The sequencing used CD8+ T cells sorted from blood, collected at week 4, from a patient treated with tofacitinib. This TCR was recovered from a human donor with alopecia areata. The rearrangement uses TRBV5-6 and TRBJ1-1, with D uncertain. The CDR3 region has the DNA TGTGCCAGCAGTAACAGCGCTGAAGCTTTCTTT. Translated, it gives CASSNSAEAFF.